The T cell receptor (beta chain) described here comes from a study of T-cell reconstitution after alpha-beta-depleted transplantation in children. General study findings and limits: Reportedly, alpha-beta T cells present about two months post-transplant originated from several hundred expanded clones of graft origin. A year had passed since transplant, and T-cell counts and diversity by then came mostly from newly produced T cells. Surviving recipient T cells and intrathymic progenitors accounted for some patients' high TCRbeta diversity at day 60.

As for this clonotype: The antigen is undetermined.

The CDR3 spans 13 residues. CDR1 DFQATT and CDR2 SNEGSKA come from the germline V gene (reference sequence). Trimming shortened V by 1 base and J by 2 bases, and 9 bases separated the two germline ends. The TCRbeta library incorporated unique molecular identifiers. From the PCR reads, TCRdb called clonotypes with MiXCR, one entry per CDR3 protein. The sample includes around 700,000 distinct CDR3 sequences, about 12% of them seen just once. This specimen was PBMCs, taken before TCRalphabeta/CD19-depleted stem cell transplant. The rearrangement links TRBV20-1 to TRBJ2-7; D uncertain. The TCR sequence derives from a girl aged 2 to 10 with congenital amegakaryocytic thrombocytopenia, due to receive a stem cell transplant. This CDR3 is CSARGERPYEQYF. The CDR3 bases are TGCAGTGCTAGAGGAGAGAGGCCCTACGAGCAGTACTTC.